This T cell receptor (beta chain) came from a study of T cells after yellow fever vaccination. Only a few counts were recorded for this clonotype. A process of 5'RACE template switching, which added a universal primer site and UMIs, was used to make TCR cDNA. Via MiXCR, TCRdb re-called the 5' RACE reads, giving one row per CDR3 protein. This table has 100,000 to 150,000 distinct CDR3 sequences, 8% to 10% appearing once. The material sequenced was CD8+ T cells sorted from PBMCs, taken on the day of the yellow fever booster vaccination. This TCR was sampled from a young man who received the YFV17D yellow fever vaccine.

The DNA for the CDR3 is TGCGCCAGCAGCCAAGATGACTTTGTAGCCAAAAACATTCAGTACTTC. This translates into CASSQDDFVAKNIQYF. The chain is built from TRBV4-3 and TRBJ2-4; D is uncertain. The CDR3 is 16 amino acids. With 0 bases removed from V and 0 bases from J, the gap between germline ends came to 9 bases. Germline V gene data show CDR1 as LGHNA and CDR2 as YSLEER.